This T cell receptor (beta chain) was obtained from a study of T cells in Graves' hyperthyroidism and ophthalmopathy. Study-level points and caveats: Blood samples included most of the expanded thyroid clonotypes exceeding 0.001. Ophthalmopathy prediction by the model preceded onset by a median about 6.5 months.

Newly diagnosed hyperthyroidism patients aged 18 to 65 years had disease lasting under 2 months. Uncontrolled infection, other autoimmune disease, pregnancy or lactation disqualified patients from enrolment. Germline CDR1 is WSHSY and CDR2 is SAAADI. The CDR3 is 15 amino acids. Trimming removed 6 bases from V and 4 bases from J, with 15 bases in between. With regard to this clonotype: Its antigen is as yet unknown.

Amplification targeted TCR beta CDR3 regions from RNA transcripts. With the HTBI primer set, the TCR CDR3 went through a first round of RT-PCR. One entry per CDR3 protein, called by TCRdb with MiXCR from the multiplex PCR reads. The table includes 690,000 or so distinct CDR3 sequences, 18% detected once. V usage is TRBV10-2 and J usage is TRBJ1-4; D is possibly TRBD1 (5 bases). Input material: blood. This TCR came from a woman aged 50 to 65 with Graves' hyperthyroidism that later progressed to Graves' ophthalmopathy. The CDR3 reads CASSAFGGDNEKLFF. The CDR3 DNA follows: TGCGCCAGCAGCGCCTTCGGGGGTGATAATGAAAAACTGTTTTTT.